A selection of T cell receptor beta chains follows, all from one sample in a study of cytomegalovirus exposure and HLA in healthy donors. The protocol was immunoSEQ multiplex PCR, while the TCRdb copy is restricted to in-frame clones and leaves out a portion. The table records about 200,000 clones, more than 80% of them present only once. The specimen was PBMCs. The receptors were sampled from a man aged 25 to 45 in good health and CMV-seronegative. CDR3s include the opening cysteine and the closing phenylalanine or tryptophan. Fields, in order: clone size, V gene, J gene, D gene, CDR3 protein, CDR3 DNA. The D gene is left open where the match is weak. Clone sizes are given selectively: once, few, many, or a class where the clone is expanded.

>-|TRBV21-1|TRBJ1-4|-
CASREGSGCGKLFF
TGTGCCAGCAGAGAAGGCTCGGGGTGCGGGAAACTGTTTTTT
>-|TRBV5-1|TRBJ2-2|TRBD1
CASGDRGFGTGELFF
TGCGCCAGTGGTGACAGGGGGTTCGGGACCGGGGAGCTGTTTTTT
>-|TRBV11-2|TRBJ2-7|TRBD1
CASRTDRAYEQYF
TGTGCCAGCAGAACCGACAGGGCCTACGAGCAGTACTTC
>-|TRBV11-3|TRBJ2-2|-
CASNLSLGLLNTGELFF
TGTGCCAGCAACCTCTCCCTGGGGCTATTGAACACCGGGGAGCTGTTTTTT
>-|TRBV11-2|TRBJ1-2|-
CASTPSDRANYGYTF
TGTGCCAGCACCCCTTCTGACAGAGCTAACTATGGCTACACCTTC
>once|TRBV5-1|TRBJ2-1|TRBD2
CASSTGLAEYNEQFF
TGCGCCAGCAGCACCGGACTAGCGGAGTACAATGAGCAGTTCTTC
>-|TRBV2|TRBJ1-1|-
CASVNEQATNTEAFF
TGTGCCAGTGTTAACGAACAGGCGACGAACACTGAAGCTTTCTTT
>-|TRBV15|TRBJ1-5|-
CATSTREDQPQHF
TGTGCCACCAGCACAAGAGAAGATCAGCCCCAGCATTTT
>-|TRBV5-8|TRBJ2-1|TRBD2
CASSRSGDSYNEQFF
TGTGCCAGCAGCCGCAGCGGGGATTCCTACAATGAGCAGTTCTTC
>-|TRBV5-1|TRBJ2-7|-
CASSLDPGYEQYF
TGCGCCAGCAGCTTGGATCCCGGCTACGAGCAGTACTTC
>few|TRBV2|TRBJ1-2|TRBD1
CASVLQGAVGYTF
TGTGCCAGCGTTCTTCAGGGGGCGGTTGGCTACACCTTC
>few|TRBV2|TRBJ2-7|-
CACGHPSYEQYF
TGTGCCTGTGGACACCCGTCCTACGAGCAGTACTTC
>-|TRBV21-1|TRBJ2-1|-
CASSKFGRWYARNEQFF
TGTGCCAGCAGCAAATTCGGGAGGTGGTACGCCCGGAATGAGCAGTTCTTC
>-|TRBV5-4|TRBJ2-7|-
CASSLGATPGEQYF
TGTGCCAGCAGCTTGGGGGCTACGCCGGGGGAGCAGTACTTC
>-|TRBV25-1|TRBJ2-1|-
CASSTTGPSYNEQFF
TGTGCCAGCAGTACGACAGGTCCTTCCTACAATGAGCAGTTCTTC
>-|TRBV4-1|TRBJ2-1|-
CASSHGGASSYNEQFF
TGCGCCAGCAGCCATGGGGGGGCAAGCTCCTACAATGAGCAGTTCTTC
>-|TRBV18|TRBJ1-6|-
CASSPDRDNSPLHF
TGTGCCAGCTCCCCGGACAGAGATAATTCACCCCTCCACTTT
>few|TRBV18|TRBJ1-2|-
CASSPGQTVYGYTF
TGTGCCAGCTCACCAGGGCAGACCGTCTATGGCTACACCTTC
>-|TRBV27|TRBJ1-6|-
CASRRGSSPLHF
TGTGCCAGCAGAAGGGGGTCCTCACCCCTCCACTTT
>-|TRBV14|TRBJ2-3|TRBD2
CASSLLAGGPDTQYF
TGTGCCAGCAGTCTCCTAGCGGGGGGGCCCGATACGCAGTATTTT
>-|TRBV15|TRBJ1-5|-
CATSRDANQPQHF
TGTGCCACCAGCAGAGACGCGAATCAGCCCCAGCATTTT
>-|TRBV2|TRBJ2-3|TRBD2
CASSERSGGGWTDTQYF
TGTGCCAGCAGTGAACGGAGCGGGGGGGGTTGGACAGATACGCAGTATTTT
>-|TRBV5-1|TRBJ2-5|TRBD2
CASRGGGDQETQYF
TGCGCCAGCCGGGGCGGGGGGGACCAAGAGACCCAGTACTTC
>-|TRBV27|TRBJ2-2|-
CATRTGTGELFF
TGTGCCACCCGGACGGGAACCGGGGAGCTGTTTTTT
>-|TRBV5-1|TRBJ1-2|-
CASSLQAPYGYTF
TGCGCCAGCAGCTTACAGGCGCCCTATGGCTACACCTTC
>-|TRBV7-6|TRBJ2-1|TRBD2
CASSAGTSGDNEQFF
TGTGCCAGCAGCGCCGGGACTAGCGGTGACAATGAGCAGTTCTTC
>-|TRBV4-2|TRBJ2-7|TRBD1
CASSHPWTGTDEQYF
TGTGCCAGCAGCCATCCTTGGACAGGGACGGACGAGCAGTACTTC
>-|TRBV4-2|TRBJ2-7|-
CASSQPPGFEQYF
TGTGCCAGCAGCCAACCTCCAGGGTTCGAGCAGTACTTC
>-|TRBV6-5|TRBJ2-5|-
CASSPGGGRSKTQYF
TGTGCCAGCAGCCCCGGAGGGGGCAGGTCGAAGACCCAGTACTTC
>few|TRBV15|TRBJ2-1|-
CATSRDMGALNEQFF
TGTGCCACCAGCAGAGATATGGGGGCACTCAATGAGCAGTTCTTC
>-|TRBV7-6|TRBJ2-4|-
CASSPFQGAGGDDKNIQYF
TGTGCCAGCAGCCCCTTCCAGGGGGCGGGAGGGGATGACAAAAACATTCAGTACTTC